These 29 T cell receptor beta chains were all obtained from the same sample, sequenced in a study of cytomegalovirus exposure and HLA in healthy donors. The PCR contained 60 Vbeta and 13 Jbeta primers. Profiling relied on immunoSEQ multiplex PCR, and the TCRdb table lists in-frame clones only, not all of them. The sample has under 110,000 clones; 65% to 80% are singletons. Sequencing input: PBMCs. All receptors derive from a man between 50 and 59 years old in good health and CMV-seronegative.

The J gene is TRBJ2-1, the V gene TRBV29-1; D might be TRBD1 (6 bases). Between the trimmed V and J ends, which lost 3 bases and 5 bases, there was a span of 11 bases. The CDR3 covers 13 residues. Germline V gene lookup returns CDR1 SQVTM and CDR2 ANQGSEA. The chain's CDR3 is CSVDRGTDNEQFF. The DNA for the CDR3 is TGCAGCGTTGACAGGGGAACCGACAATGAGCAGTTCTTC.

This clone was detected a few times. The chain recombines TRBV11-3 with TRBJ2-3, with 7 bases aligning to TRBD1. The CDR3 has 14 residues. Germline CDR1 and CDR2: SGHNT and YENEEA. V was clipped by 2 bases and J by 4 bases; unmatched bases: 3. CDR3 amino acids: CASSLRDSSDTQYF. In nucleotides, the CDR3 is TGTGCCAGCAGCTTACGGGACAGCTCAGATACGCAGTATTTT.

The chain employs TRBV7-8 and TRBJ1-1; D is ambiguous. This CDR3 region has 13 residues. The germline gives CDR1 SGHVS, CDR2 FQNEAQ. V was cut by 7 bases and J by 1 base, with 10 bases left in between. CDR3 in DNA: TGTGCCAGCACTCTAGGCCCGAACACTGAAGCTTTCTTT. This sequence encodes CASTLGPNTEAFF.

The chain is built from TRBV9 and TRBJ2-3; D perhaps matches TRBD2 (5 bases). Germline assignment: CDR1 SGDLS and CDR2 YYNGEE. This CDR3 contains 15 residues. Deletions cut 4 bases from V and 0 bases from J, with 12 bases between. The CDR3 region is CASSLERTSTDTQYF. The CDR3, as DNA: TGTGCCAGCAGCCTCGAGAGGACTAGCACAGATACGCAGTATTTT.

The gene calls are TRBV28 and TRBJ2-7; 14 bases agree with TRBD2. The CDR3 is 17 residues long. Trimming at V came to 1 base and at J to 3 bases, leaving 5 bases not matched to a gene. Germline loops: CDR1 MDHEN, CDR2 SYDVKM. The CDR3 loop reads CASSLYLTSGRGYEQYF. The CDR3 DNA follows: TGTGCCAGCAGTTTATACTTGACTAGCGGGAGGGGCTACGAGCAGTACTTC.

This rearrangement joins TRBV5-1 to TRBJ1-5; 8 nucleotides line up with TRBD1. CDR3 size: 15 residues. V shed 3 bases and J 2 bases; nucleotides not matched to a gene: 4. Germline V gene lookup returns CDR1 SGHRS and CDR2 YFSETQ. In DNA form, the CDR3 reads TGCGCCAGCAGCTCAGGGGGCTTGGGCAATCAGCCCCAGCATTTT. Translated, it gives CASSSGGLGNQPQHF.

Points on this clone: Other DNA sequences in this specimen translate into the identical CDR3. The chain is built from TRBV30 and TRBJ2-3; D gene uncertain. Trimming took off 0 bases at V and 2 bases at J, with 9 bases between the two ends. CDR3 length equals 14 residues. Per the germline V gene, CDR1 is GTSNPN and CDR2 is SVGIG (reference sequence). CDR3 coding DNA: TGTGCCTGGAGTGTAGGCAGACACACAGATACGCAGTATTTT. Translating gives CAWSVGRHTDTQYF.

This rearrangement joins TRBV6-1 to TRBJ2-5; no reliable D call. The J call may be incorrect, as the DNA end agrees better with TRBJ2-7. Germline V gene sequence: CDR1 MNHNS, CDR2 SASEGT. The CDR3 loop spans 11 amino acids. The CDR3 spells CASSASYEQYF. The CDR3, as DNA: TGTGCCAGCAGTGCCTCCTACGAGCAGTACTTC.

V gene TRBV7-9 combines with J gene TRBJ1-1; a weak D match, TRBD1 (6 bases). The germline gives CDR1 SEHNR, CDR2 FQNEAQ (reference sequence). The CDR3 runs to 15 residues. V dropped 2 bases and J dropped 2 bases, with 12 bases sitting between them. CDR3 loop: CASSLTSGGNTEAFF. CDR3 coding DNA: TGTGCCAGCAGCTTAACTTCTGGGGGCAACACTGAAGCTTTCTTT.

The genes are TRBV2 and TRBJ2-7; perhaps TRBD1 as D (5 bases). Germline-derived CDR1 and CDR2 are SNHLY and FYNNEI. Trimming removed 4 bases from V and 4 bases from J, with 8 bases in between. The CDR3 runs to 12 residues. The CDR3 region is CASSADKYEQYF. In nucleotides, the CDR3 is TGTGCCAGCAGTGCGGACAAGTACGAGCAGTACTTC.

CDR3 loop: CASSYTRGKTGNTIYF. DNA for the CDR3: TGTGCCAGCAGTTACACCAGGGGGAAGACTGGAAACACCATATATTTT. The chain recombines TRBV6-5 with TRBJ1-3, with 7 bases fitting TRBD1. The V gene's germline CDR1 is MNHEY and CDR2 SVGAGI. The junction had 6 bases not matched to a gene; V was cut back by 2 bases and J by 2 bases. This CDR3 is 16 amino acids long.

This sequence joins TRBV9 and TRBJ2-3; 8 bases map to TRBD1. The CDR3 is 14 residues long. Germline V lookup: CDR1 SGDLS, CDR2 YYNGEE. Trimming removed 4 bases from V and 1 base from J; junction bases left unmatched: 2. CDR3 amino acids: CASSPRGRTDTQYF. CDR3 in DNA: TGTGCCAGCAGCCCCAGGGGGCGCACAGATACGCAGTATTTT.

CDR3: CASSVARNIQYF. As DNA, the CDR3 is TGTGCCAGCAGTGTGGCGAGGAACATTCAGTACTTC. The rearrangement uses TRBV28 and TRBJ2-4; D gene unclear. The ends were cut back, 5 bases at V and 7 bases at J, with 9 bases in the middle. Germline CDR1 MDHEN, CDR2 SYDVKM. This CDR3 has 12 amino acids.

The chain uses TRBV5-1 and TRBJ1-1; D uncertain. Germline V gives CDR1 SGHRS, CDR2 YFSETQ. CDR3 size: 13 residues. Deletions cut 6 bases from V and 3 bases from J, with 12 bases between. CDR3 protein: CASNEGPHTEAFF. The CDR3 coding sequence is TGCGCCAGCAATGAGGGCCCCCACACTGAAGCTTTCTTT.

The CDR3 region has the DNA TGTGCCAGCAGCCAAAAAGATCTCAGTCCGATGAACACTGAAGCTTTCTTT. Translation: CASSQKDLSPMNTEAFF. The chain employs TRBV14 and TRBJ1-1; D remains unclear. CDR3 size: 17 residues. Trimming pared 2 bases from V and 0 bases from J, leaving 16 bases between. The germline CDR1 and CDR2 sequences are SGHDN and FVKESK. Based on the CDR3 plus reference TRBV14 and TRBJ1-1, the full variable domain is EAGVTQFPSHSVIEKGQTVTLRCDPISGHDNLYWYRRVMGKEIKFLLHFVKESKQDESGMPNNRFLAERTGGTYSTLKVQPAELEDSGVYFCASSQKDLSPMNTEAFFGQGTRLTVV.

A few counts support this clone. The chain carries TRBV6-1 and TRBJ2-1, with TRBD2 as a possible D gene (6 bases). Per germline, CDR1 MNHNS and CDR2 SASEGT. The CDR3 sequence is 15 residues long. V lost 1 base and J 6 bases, leaving 13 bases between the germline ends. This chain's CDR3 is CASSEGQGGRNEQFF. The DNA of the CDR3 is TGTGCCAGCAGTGAAGGTCAGGGAGGACGCAATGAGCAGTTCTTC.

The chain employs TRBV28 and TRBJ1-5, with D tentatively TRBD1 (6 bases). The CDR3 spans 12 residues. V gave up 6 bases and J gave up 4 bases, with 7 bases separating them. The germline V gene has CDR1 MDHEN and CDR2 SYDVKM. CDR3 region: CASRDSNQPQHF. The CDR3 DNA reads TGTGCCAGCAGGGACAGTAATCAGCCCCAGCATTTT.

This clone occurred many times. This chain joins TRBV27 and TRBJ1-4; D gene uncertain. The germline gives CDR1 MNHEY, CDR2 SMNVEV (reference sequence). This CDR3 is 15 amino acids long. Trimming shortened V by 5 bases and J by 7 bases, and 17 bases separated the two germline ends. CDR3 nucleotides: TGTGCCAGCAGTCGGGGAGGGAAACGGCGTGAAAAACTGTTTTTT. It encodes CASSRGGKRREKLFF.

The chain joins TRBV5-4 to TRBJ1-2; D not resolved. This CDR3 region has 15 residues. Germline loops: CDR1 SGHNT, CDR2 YYREEE (reference sequence). Trimming removed 2 bases from V and 0 bases from J, with 11 bases in between. The CDR3 spells CASSLRQTTNYGYTF. The CDR3 nucleotides read TGTGCCAGCAGCTTAAGGCAAACTACTAACTATGGCTACACCTTC.

This chain links TRBV6-1 with TRBJ2-1; a possible D gene is TRBD2 (5 bases). V was pared by 2 bases and J by 0 bases, with 11 bases between. The CDR3 is 16 amino acids. The germline V gene has CDR1 MNHNS and CDR2 SASEGT. CDR3: CASSETGWSSYNEQFF. CDR3 DNA sequence: TGTGCCAGCAGTGAAACGGGGTGGAGCTCCTACAATGAGCAGTTCTTC.

The chain joins TRBV5-8 to TRBJ1-2; D uncertain. V was shortened by 4 bases and J by 8 bases, with 18 bases between the two germline ends. The CDR3 runs to 14 residues. Per germline, CDR1 SGHTS and CDR2 YDEGEE. CDR3 sequence: CASSRSRRYSGYTF. The CDR3 nucleotides read TGTGCCAGCAGCCGAAGTCGGCGGTACTCCGGCTACACCTTC.

This chain joins TRBV10-3 and TRBJ1-6; D may be TRBD1 (5 bases). V lost 6 bases, J lost 7 bases, and 13 bases lay in between. CDR1 ENHRY and CDR2 SYGVKD come from the germline V gene. The CDR3 consists of 14 residues. The CDR3 spells CAIRRDSSNSPLHF. The CDR3 bases are TGTGCCATCAGAAGGGACTCATCCAATTCACCCCTCCACTTT.

This chain links TRBV25-1 with TRBJ2-1; no definite D call. Germline assignment: CDR1 MGHDK and CDR2 SYGVNS. V gave up 1 base and J gave up 0 bases, with 16 bases separating them. This CDR3 spans 18 amino acids. CDR3: CASSELGNYMSSYNEQFF. In nucleotides, the CDR3 is TGTGCCAGCAGTGAATTAGGAAACTACATGAGCTCCTACAATGAGCAGTTCTTC.

The chain employs TRBV19 and TRBJ1-6, with D perhaps TRBD1 (6 bases). Trimming removed 6 bases from V and 7 bases from J, with 16 bases in between. CDR3 length: 15 amino acids. The germline gives CDR1 LNHDA, CDR2 SQIVND (reference sequence). CDR3 sequence reads: CASSLQGQGNSPLHF. As DNA, the CDR3 is TGTGCCAGTAGCCTACAGGGCCAGGGGAATTCACCCCTCCACTTT. The variable domain in full, with the rest retrieved from reference TRBV19 and TRBJ1-6, is DGGITQSPKYLFRKEGQNVTLSCEQNLNHDAMYWYRQDPGQGLRLIYYSQIVNDFQKGDIAEGYSVSREKKESFPLTVTSAQKNPTAFYLCASSLQGQGNSPLHFGNGTRLTVT.

This clone came up a few times. The chain is built from TRBV5-1 and TRBJ2-2; 8 bases map to TRBD2. The CDR3 is made up of 15 amino acids. CDR1 SGHRS and CDR2 YFSETQ come from the germline V gene. Losses at the gene ends were 0 bases for V and 6 bases for J; bases not matched to a gene: 4. The CDR3 is CASSLANGGAGELFF. CDR3 nucleotide sequence: TGCGCCAGCAGCTTGGCCAACGGGGGGGCCGGGGAGCTGTTTTTT.

J is TRBJ2-5 and V is TRBV2; a possible D gene is TRBD1 (6 bases). V was cut by 5 bases and J by 5 bases, with 15 bases left in between. The length of the CDR3 is 14 residues. Looked up from germline, CDR1 is SNHLY and CDR2 is FYNNEI. CDR3 sequence reads: CASSLQGIKETQYF. The DNA of the CDR3 is TGTGCCAGCAGTTTGCAGGGGATTAAGGAGACCCAGTACTTC.

Comment on this clone: One junction end disagrees with the germline gene, perhaps due to a read error. The chain is built from TRBV7-7 and TRBJ2-7; D gene ambiguous. CDR1 and CDR2 (germline): SSHAT, FNYEAQ (reference sequence). CDR3 length equals 13 residues. The CDR3 nucleotides read TGTGCTAGCAGCCTGCAGACTGGCTACGAGCAGTACTTC. It encodes CASSLQTGYEQYF.

The table lists this clone with a few counts. The chain is built from TRBV6-1 and TRBJ1-6; TRBD1 matches at 9 bases. CDR3 length: 14 amino acids. Trimming took 5 bases from V and 7 from J; bases not matched to a gene: 3. CDR1 MNHNS and CDR2 SASEGT come from the germline V gene. The CDR3 here is CASSRDRVNSPLHF. The CDR3 coding sequence is TGTGCCAGCAGTCGGGACAGGGTGAATTCACCCCTCCACTTT.

This rearrangement joins TRBV28 to TRBJ2-1; TRBD2 is a possible D gene (6 bases). Germline-derived CDR1 and CDR2 are MDHEN and SYDVKM. The CDR3 extends over 14 amino acids. With 5 bases removed from V and 6 bases from J, the gap between germline ends came to 14 bases. The CDR3 loop is CASSPGGPFNEQFF. CDR3 DNA: TGTGCCAGCAGTCCAGGAGGGCCGTTCAATGAGCAGTTCTTC.